These T cell receptor beta chains were read from a single sample in a study of metastatic and nonmetastatic thyroid tumors. TCRdb reanalyzed the PCR reads via MiXCR. This sample yields around 13,000 clones, of which around a quarter are seen a single time; around 8% belongs to the top ten. The sample was blood. The receptors shown here come from a female donor with papillary thyroid cancer or a benign thyroid nodule (not recorded which). Some clones in this sample may be carry-over from other donors' samples. CDR3s include the opening cysteine and the closing phenylalanine or tryptophan.

>TRBV15|TRBJ2-7
CATSLDRVRSYEQYF
>TRBV20-1|TRBJ1-5
CSASSQGGGQPQHF
>TRBV19|TRBJ1-5
CASSTQGRGNQPQHF
>TRBV5-4|TRBJ2-2
CASSLAGVGTGELFF
>TRBV24-1|TRBJ2-1
CATRAKAGRSYNEQFF
>TRBV4-1|TRBJ2-5
CASSQRTGLWETQYF
>TRBV7-9|TRBJ2-2
CASSPDYTGELFF
>TRBV12-3/TRBV12-4|TRBJ1-1
CASSSSPGAAFLNTEAFF
>TRBV28|TRBJ2-1
CASSSAGTSGYNEQFF
>TRBV5-1|TRBJ1-4
CASSLAGGKMATNEKLFF
>TRBV6-2/TRBV6-3|TRBJ2-1
CASRLTGGSYNEQFF
>TRBV7-8|TRBJ2-5
CASSMGPGQGAETQYF
>TRBV30|TRBJ2-7
CAWNPESTCEQYF
>TRBV11-2|TRBJ2-2
CASSTRKTGLYTGELFF
>TRBV19|TRBJ1-2
CARMTGDYGYTF
>TRBV4-2|TRBJ2-3
CASSFSGGYPYTQYF
>TRBV5-1|TRBJ2-2
CASSLLGPRGRTAGELFF
>TRBV7-2|TRBJ1-2
CASSLRTYGYTF
>TRBV27|TRBJ2-3
CASAEGRVADTQYF
>TRBV15|TRBJ2-3
CATKWDGLTDTQYF
>TRBV28|TRBJ1-2
CASSLGTGGGYTF
>TRBV20-1|TRBJ2-3
CSARAPVRGDTQYF
>TRBV11-2|TRBJ2-3
CASSLYGGGSTDTQYF
>TRBV28|TRBJ1-2
CAGGSRGFFLGYTF
>TRBV20-1|TRBJ2-4
CSARGSLLVAKNIQYF
>TRBV5-1|TRBJ2-3
CSISLGSSTDTQYF
>TRBV5-1|TRBJ1-1
CASSLEQNRIPNTEAFF
>TRBV5-1|TRBJ2-7
CASSLQGAGTSGSFYEQYF
>TRBV4-2|TRBJ2-7
CASSQDREFGEQYF
>TRBV4-3|TRBJ2-7
CASSQVRDRDYEQYF
>TRBV4-1|TRBJ2-7
CASSPGTSGTYWAYEQYF
>TRBV12-3/TRBV12-4|TRBJ2-5
CASSRDRAEETQYF
>TRBV6-4|TRBJ2-1
CASSGHESGEQFF
>TRBV2|TRBJ2-5
CASLFGGSQETQYF
>TRBV27|TRBJ2-2
CASTPSGRRLGGELFF
>TRBV5-1|TRBJ1-3
CASSRMGDDSGNTIYF
>TRBV12-3/TRBV12-4|TRBJ2-1
CASSSEVQAYNEQFF
>TRBV6-5|TRBJ2-7
CASSYQGYEQYF
>TRBV12-3/TRBV12-4|TRBJ2-1
CASRPHSPFRPTGLEQFF
>TRBV3-1|TRBJ2-1
CASSQPQRENYNEQFF
>TRBV10-3|TRBJ2-7
CAIRWTGERKQYF
>TRBV3-1|TRBJ2-1
CASEPGAVGGEQFF
>TRBV12-3/TRBV12-4|TRBJ1-2
CASSLDGNYGYTF
>TRBV7-2|TRBJ1-2
CASTSGWHGYIF
>TRBV6-1|TRBJ2-7
CASNPIAWAREQYF